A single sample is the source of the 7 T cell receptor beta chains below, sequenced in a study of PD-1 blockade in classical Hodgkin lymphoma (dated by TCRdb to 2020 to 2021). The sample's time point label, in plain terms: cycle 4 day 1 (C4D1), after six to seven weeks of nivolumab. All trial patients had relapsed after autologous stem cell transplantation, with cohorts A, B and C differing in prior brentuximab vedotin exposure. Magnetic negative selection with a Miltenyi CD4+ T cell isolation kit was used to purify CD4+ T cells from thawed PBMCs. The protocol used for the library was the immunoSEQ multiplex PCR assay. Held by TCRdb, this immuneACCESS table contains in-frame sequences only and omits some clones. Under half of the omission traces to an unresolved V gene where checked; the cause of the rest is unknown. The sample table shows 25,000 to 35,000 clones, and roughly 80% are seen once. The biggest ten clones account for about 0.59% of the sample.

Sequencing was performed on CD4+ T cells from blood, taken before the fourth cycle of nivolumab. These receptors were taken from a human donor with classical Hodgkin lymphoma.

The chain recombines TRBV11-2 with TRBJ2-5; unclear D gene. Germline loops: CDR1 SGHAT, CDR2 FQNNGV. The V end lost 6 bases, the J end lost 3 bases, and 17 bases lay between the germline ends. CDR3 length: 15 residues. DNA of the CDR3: TGTGCCAGCAGTCCCCGAGGTGCGTTTGAAGAGACCCAGTACTTC. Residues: CASSPRGAFEETQYF.

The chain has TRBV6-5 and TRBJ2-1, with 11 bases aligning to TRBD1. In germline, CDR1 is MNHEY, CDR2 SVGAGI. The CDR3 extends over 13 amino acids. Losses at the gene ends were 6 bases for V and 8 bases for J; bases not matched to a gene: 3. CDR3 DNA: TGTGCCAGCAGGGGACAGGGGGAACATGAGCAGTTCTTC. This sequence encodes CASRGQGEHEQFF.

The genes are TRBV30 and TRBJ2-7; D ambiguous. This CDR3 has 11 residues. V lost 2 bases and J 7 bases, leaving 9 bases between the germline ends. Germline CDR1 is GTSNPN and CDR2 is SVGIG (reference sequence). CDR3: CAWSIMGEQYF. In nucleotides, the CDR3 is TGTGCCTGGAGTATTATGGGGGAGCAGTACTTC.

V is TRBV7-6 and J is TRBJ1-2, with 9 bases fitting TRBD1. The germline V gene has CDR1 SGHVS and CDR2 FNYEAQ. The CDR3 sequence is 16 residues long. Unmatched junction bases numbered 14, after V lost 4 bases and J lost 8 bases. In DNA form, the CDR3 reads TGTGCCAGCAGCTCCAACCCCGGACAGGGGCCGGGAGGCTACACCTTC. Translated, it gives CASSSNPGQGPGGYTF.

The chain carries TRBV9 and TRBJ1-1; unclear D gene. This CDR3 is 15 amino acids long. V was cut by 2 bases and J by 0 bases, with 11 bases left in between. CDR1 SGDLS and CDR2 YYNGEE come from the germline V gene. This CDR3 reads CASSVRPLLNTEAFF. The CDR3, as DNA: TGTGCCAGCAGCGTTCGACCTCTCTTGAACACTGAAGCTTTCTTT.

In DNA, the CDR3 is TGCAGCGTCGGGATACAGGGAACTGGAAACACCATATATTTT. Protein sequence: CSVGIQGTGNTIYF. V gene TRBV29-1 combines with J gene TRBJ1-3; tentative D call: TRBD1 (6 bases). CDR3 length: 14 residues. With 6 bases removed from V and 2 bases from J, the gap between germline ends came to 14 bases. Germline V gives CDR1 SQVTM, CDR2 ANQGSEA.

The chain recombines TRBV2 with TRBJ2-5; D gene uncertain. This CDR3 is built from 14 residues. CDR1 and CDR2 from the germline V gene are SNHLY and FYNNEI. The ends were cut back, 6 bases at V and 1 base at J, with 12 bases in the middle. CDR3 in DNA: TGTGCCAGCAGGGTGTTTTCGGGCCAAGAGACCCAGTACTTC. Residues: CASRVFSGQETQYF.